This T cell receptor (beta chain) was recorded in a study of radiotherapy plus CTLA-4 blockade in lung cancer. Study context: Among patients, less than 20% showed objective responses, and roughly 30% had disease control. Broader study findings: Blood TCR clones of tumor origin expanded after radiotherapy plus ipilimumab.

The CDR3 contains 15 residues. The germline gives CDR1 LNHDA, CDR2 SQIVND (reference sequence). Trimming removed 1 base at V and 1 base at J, with 10 bases between. Note on this clone: Its antigen is unidentified.

Assay: immunoSEQ multiplex PCR; the TCRdb copy retains only in-frame clones and omits some. The sample lists about 72,000 clones, more than 75% occurring once. This specimen was peripheral blood, taken from a patient treated with radiotherapy plus ipilimumab. The sequence derives from a human donor with non-small cell lung cancer who had a complete response to radiotherapy plus ipilimumab. The chain links TRBV19 to TRBJ1-2, with a possible D match to TRBD1 (5 bases). This CDR3 reads CASSIVSRGNYGYTF. Written as DNA, the CDR3 is TGTGCCAGTAGTATAGTTTCTAGGGGTAACTATGGCTACACCTTC.